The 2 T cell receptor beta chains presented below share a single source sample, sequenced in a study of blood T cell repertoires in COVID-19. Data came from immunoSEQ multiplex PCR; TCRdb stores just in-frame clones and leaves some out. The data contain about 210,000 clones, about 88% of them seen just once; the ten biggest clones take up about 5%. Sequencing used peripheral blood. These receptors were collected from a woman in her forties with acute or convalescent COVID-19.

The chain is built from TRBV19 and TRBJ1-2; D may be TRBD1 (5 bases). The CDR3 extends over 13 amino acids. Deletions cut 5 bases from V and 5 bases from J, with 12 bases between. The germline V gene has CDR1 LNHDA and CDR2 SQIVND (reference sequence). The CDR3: CASSPGLWYGYTF. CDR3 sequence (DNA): TGTGCCAGTAGTCCGGGACTGTGGTATGGCTACACCTTC.

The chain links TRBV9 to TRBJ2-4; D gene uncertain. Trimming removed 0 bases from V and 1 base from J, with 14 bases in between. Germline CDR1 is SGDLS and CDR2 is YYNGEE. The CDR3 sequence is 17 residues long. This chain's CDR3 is CASSVGLLGQAKNIQYF. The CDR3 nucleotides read TGTGCCAGCAGCGTAGGTCTGCTTGGGCAGGCCAAAAACATTCAGTACTTC.